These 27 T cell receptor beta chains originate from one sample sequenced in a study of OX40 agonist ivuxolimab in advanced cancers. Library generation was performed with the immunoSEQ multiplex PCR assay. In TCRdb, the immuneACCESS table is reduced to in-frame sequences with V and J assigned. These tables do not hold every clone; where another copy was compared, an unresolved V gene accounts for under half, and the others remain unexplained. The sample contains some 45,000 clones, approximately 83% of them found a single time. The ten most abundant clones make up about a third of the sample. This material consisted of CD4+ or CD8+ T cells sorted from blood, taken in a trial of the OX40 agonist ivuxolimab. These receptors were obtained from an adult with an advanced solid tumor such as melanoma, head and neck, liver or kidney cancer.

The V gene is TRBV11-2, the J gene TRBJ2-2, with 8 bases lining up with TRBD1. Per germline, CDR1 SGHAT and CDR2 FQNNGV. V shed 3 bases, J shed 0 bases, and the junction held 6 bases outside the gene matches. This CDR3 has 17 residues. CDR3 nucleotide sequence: TGTGCCAGCAGCTTTCGACCGGGACAGGCGAACACCGGGGAGCTGTTTTTT. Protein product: CASSFRPGQANTGELFF.

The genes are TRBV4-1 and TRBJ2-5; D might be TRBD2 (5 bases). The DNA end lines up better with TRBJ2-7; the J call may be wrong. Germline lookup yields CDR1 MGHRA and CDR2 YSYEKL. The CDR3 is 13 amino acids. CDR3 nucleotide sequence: TGCGCCAGCAGCCAAAGGACTCGCTACGAGCAGTACTTC. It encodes CASSQRTRYEQYF.

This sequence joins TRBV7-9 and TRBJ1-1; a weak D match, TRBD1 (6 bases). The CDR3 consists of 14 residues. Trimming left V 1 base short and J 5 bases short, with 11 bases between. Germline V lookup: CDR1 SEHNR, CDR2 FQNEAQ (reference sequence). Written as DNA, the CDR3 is TGTGCCAGCAGCTTAGACAGGGAGAGTACTGAAGCTTTCTTT. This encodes CASSLDRESTEAFF.

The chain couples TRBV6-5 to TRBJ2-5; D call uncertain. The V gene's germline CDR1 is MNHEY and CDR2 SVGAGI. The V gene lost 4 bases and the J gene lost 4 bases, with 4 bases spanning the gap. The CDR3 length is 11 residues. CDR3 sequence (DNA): TGTGCCAGCAGTTCCGGAGAGACCCAGTACTTC. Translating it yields CASSSGETQYF.

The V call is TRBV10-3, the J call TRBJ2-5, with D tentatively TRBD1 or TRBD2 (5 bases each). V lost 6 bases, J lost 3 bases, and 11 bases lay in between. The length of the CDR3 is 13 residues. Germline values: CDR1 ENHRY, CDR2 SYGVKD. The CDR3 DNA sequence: TGTGCCATCAGGGGTTTGGGGGAAGAGACCCAGTACTTC. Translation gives CAIRGLGEETQYF.

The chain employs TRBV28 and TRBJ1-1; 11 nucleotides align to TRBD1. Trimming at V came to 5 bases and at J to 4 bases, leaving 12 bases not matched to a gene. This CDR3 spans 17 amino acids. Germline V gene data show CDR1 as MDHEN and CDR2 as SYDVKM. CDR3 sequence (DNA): TGTGCCAGCAGTCCCTTGAGTCCCGGGACAGGGGGCACTGAAGCTTTCTTT. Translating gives CASSPLSPGTGGTEAFF.

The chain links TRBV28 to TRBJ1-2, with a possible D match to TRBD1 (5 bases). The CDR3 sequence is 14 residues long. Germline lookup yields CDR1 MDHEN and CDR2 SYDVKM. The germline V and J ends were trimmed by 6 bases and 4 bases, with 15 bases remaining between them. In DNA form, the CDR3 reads TGTGCCAGCAGGACCTGGGACTCTCTCTATGGCTACACCTTC. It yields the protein CASRTWDSLYGYTF.

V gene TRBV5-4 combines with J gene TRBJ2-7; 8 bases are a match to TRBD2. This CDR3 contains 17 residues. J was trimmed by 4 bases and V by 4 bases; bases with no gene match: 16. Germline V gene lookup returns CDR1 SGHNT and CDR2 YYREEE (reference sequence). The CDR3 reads CASSPPLLSGSRYEQYF. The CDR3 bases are TGTGCCAGCAGCCCTCCCCTACTGAGCGGGAGCAGGTACGAGCAGTACTTC.

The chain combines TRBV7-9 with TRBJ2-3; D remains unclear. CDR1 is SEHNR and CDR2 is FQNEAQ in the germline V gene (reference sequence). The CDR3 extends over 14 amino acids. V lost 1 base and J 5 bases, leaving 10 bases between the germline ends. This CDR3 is CASSLVSRVDTQYF. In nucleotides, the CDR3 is TGTGCCAGCAGCTTAGTCAGTCGGGTAGATACGCAGTATTTT.

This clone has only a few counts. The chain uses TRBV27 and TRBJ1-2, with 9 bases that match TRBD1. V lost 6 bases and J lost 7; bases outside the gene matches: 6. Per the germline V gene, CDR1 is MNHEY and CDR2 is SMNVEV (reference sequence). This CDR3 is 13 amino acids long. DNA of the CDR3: TGTGCCAGCAGGCCACAGGGGGCGAGTGGCTACACCTTC. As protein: CASRPQGASGYTF.

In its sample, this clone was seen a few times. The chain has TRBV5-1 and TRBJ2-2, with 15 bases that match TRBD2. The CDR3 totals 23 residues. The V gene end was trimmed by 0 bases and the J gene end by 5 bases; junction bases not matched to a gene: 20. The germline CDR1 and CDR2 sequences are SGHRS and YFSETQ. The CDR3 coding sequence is TGCGCCAGCAGCTTGGCCTTTGGGACGGCTGATTCCGGGACTAGCGGGGGGACCGGGGAGCTGTTTTTT. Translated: CASSLAFGTADSGTSGGTGELFF.

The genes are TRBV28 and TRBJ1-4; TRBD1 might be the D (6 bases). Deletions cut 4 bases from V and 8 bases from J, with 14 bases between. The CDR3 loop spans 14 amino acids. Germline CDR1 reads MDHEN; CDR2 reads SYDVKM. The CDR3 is CASSWGGQGEKLFF. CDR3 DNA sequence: TGTGCCAGCAGTTGGGGGGGCCAGGGGGAAAAACTGTTTTTT. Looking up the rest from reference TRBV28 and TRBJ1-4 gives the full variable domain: DVKVTQSSRYLVKRTGEKVFLECVQDMDHENMFWYRQDPGLGLRLIYFSYDVKMKEKGDIPEGYSVSREKKERFSLILESASTNQTSMYLCASSWGGQGEKLFFGSGTQLSVL.

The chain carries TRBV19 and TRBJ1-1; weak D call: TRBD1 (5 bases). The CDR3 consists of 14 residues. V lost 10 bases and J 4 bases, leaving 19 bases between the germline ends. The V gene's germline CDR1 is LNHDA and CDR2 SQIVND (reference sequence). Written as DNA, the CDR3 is TGTGCCACCACCGGGACGGACCGTTTCACTGAAGCTTTCTTT. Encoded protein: CATTGTDRFTEAFF. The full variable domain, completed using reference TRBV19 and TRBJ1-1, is DGGITQSPKYLFRKEGQNVTLSCEQNLNHDAMYWYRQDPGQGLRLIYYSQIVNDFQKGDIAEGYSVSREKKESFPLTVTSAQKNPTAFYLCATTGTDRFTEAFFGQGTRLTVV.

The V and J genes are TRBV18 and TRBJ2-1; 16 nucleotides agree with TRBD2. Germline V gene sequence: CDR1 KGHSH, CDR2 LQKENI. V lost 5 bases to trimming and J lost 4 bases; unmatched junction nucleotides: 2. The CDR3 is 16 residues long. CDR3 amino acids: CASSSGLAGGYNEQFF. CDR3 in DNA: TGTGCCAGCTCATCGGGACTAGCGGGAGGGTACAATGAGCAGTTCTTC.

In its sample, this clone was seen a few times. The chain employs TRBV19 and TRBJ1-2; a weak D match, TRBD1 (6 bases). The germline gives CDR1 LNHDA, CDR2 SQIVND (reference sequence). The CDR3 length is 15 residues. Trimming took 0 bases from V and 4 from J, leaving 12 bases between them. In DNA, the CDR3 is TGTGCCAGTAGTATAGATCCGACAGGAACCTATGGCTACACCTTC. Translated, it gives CASSIDPTGTYGYTF.

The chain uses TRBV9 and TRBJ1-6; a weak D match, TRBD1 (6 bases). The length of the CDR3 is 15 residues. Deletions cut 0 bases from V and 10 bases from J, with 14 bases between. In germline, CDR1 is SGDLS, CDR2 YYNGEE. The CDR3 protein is CASSVDGGGESPLHF. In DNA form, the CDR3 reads TGTGCCAGCAGCGTAGATGGGGGCGGGGAGTCACCCCTCCACTTT. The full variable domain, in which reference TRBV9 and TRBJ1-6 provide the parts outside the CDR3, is DSGVTQTPKHLITATGQRVTLRCSPRSGDLSVYWYQQSLDQGLQFLIQYYNGEERAKGNILERFSAQQFPDLHSELNLSSLELGDSALYFCASSVDGGGESPLHFGNGTRLTVT.

The CDR3 sequence: CASRDRGRNTEAFF. The CDR3 DNA reads as TGTGCCAGCAGGGACAGGGGAAGGAACACTGAAGCTTTCTTT. The gene calls are TRBV2 and TRBJ1-1; 9 bases are a match to TRBD1. The J segment lost 1 base and the V segment lost 6 bases, leaving 3 bases of the junction unmatched. Germline lookup yields CDR1 SNHLY and CDR2 FYNNEI. CDR3 length: 14 residues.

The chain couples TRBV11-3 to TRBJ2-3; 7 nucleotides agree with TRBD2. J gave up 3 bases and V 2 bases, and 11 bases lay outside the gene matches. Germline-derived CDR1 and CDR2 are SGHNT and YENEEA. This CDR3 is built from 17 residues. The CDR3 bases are TGTGCCAGCAGCTTAAATGCAGCGGGGAGGGCGACAGATACGCAGTATTTT. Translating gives CASSLNAAGRATDTQYF.

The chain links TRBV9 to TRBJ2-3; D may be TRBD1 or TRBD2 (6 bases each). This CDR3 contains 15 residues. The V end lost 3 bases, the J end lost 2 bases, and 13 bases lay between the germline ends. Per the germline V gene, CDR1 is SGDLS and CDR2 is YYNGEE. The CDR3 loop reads CASSGTGALTDTQYF. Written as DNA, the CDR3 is TGTGCCAGCAGCGGGACGGGGGCCCTCACAGATACGCAGTATTTT.

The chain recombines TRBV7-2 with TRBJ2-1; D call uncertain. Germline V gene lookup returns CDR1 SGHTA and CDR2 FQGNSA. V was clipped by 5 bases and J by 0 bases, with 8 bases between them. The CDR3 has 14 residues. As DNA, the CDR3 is TGTGCCAGCAGCACCGCGAGCTCCTACAATGAGCAGTTCTTC. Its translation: CASSTASSYNEQFF. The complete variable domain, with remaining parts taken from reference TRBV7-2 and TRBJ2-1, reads GAGVSQSPSNKVTEKGKDVELRCDPISGHTALYWYRQSLGQGLEFLIYFQGNSAPDKSGLPSDRFSAERTGGSVSTLTIQRTQQEDSAVYLCASSTASSYNEQFFGPGTRLTVL.

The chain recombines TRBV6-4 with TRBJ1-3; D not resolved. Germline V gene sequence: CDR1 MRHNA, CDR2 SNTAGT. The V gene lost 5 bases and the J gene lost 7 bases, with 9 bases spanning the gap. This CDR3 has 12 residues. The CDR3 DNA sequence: TGTGCCAGCAGTAACCCCGGGAACACCATATATTTT. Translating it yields CASSNPGNTIYF.

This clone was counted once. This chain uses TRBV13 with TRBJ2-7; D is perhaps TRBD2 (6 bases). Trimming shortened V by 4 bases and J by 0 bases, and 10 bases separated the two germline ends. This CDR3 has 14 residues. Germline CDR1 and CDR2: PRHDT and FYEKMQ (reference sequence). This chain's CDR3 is CASSWDSSSYEQYF. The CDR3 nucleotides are TGTGCCAGCAGCTGGGACTCGAGCTCCTACGAGCAGTACTTC.

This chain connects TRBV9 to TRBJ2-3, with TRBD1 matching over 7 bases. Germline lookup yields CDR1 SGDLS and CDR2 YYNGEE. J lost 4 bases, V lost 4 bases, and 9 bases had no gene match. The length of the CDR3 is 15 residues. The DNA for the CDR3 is TGTGCCAGCAGCCTCCGGGACAGTCTCTCAGATACGCAGTATTTT. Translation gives CASSLRDSLSDTQYF.

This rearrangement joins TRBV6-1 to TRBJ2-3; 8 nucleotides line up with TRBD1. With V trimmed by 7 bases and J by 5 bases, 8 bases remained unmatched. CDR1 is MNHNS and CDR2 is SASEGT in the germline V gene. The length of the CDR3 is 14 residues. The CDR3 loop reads CASNPGQGRDTQYF. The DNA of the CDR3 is TGTGCCAGCAACCCTGGACAGGGAAGAGATACGCAGTATTTT.

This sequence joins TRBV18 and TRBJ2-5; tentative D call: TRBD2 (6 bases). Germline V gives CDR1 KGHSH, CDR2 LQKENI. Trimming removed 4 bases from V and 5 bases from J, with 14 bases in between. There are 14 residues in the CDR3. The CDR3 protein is CASSLGTLGETQYF. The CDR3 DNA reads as TGTGCCAGCTCACTCGGGACTCTTGGGGAGACCCAGTACTTC.

The chain's CDR3 is CSVGTTGHVGYTF. Written as DNA, the CDR3 is TGCAGCGTCGGGACGACTGGACATGTTGGCTACACCTTC. The rearrangement links TRBV29-1 to TRBJ1-2, with D possibly matching TRBD1 (5 bases). V lost 6 bases and J 7 bases, leaving 18 bases between the germline ends. This CDR3 has 13 residues. CDR1 is SQVTM and CDR2 is ANQGSEA in the germline V gene.

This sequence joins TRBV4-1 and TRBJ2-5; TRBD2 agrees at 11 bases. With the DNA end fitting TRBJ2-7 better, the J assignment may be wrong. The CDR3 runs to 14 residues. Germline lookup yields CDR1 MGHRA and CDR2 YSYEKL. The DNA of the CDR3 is TGCGCCAGCAGCCAAGCTAGCGGGAGGTACGAGCAGTACTTC. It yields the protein CASSQASGRYEQYF.